A single sample gave rise to the 21 T cell receptor beta chains below, sequenced in a study of shared clonotypes between healthy human individuals (dated by TCRdb to the early 2020s). Library creation used the immunoSEQ multiplex PCR assay. The source is immuneACCESS, and TCRdb retained only in-frame sequences with V and J called. Part of the clones is not carried over; for the studies checked, unresolved V genes explain less than half of this, and the remainder is unexplained. Present in this sample are around 500,000 clones, around 85% of which were seen just once. The top ten hold about 13% of the sample. Material: PBMCs. The receptor source for this set is a woman aged 40 to 50 in good health. Some clones in this sample may be carry-over from other donors' samples.

The chain couples TRBV5-6 to TRBJ1-2; unclear D gene. Germline-derived CDR1 and CDR2 are SGHDT and YYEEEE. The CDR3 is 13 amino acids. V lost 0 bases and J 8 bases, leaving 11 bases between the germline ends. DNA for the CDR3: TGTGCCAGCAGCTTGGCACCTTTTGGCGGCTACACCTTC. Protein: CASSLAPFGGYTF.

J is TRBJ2-2 and V is TRBV7-9; the match to TRBD2 covers 7 bases. V shed 7 bases, J shed 4 bases, and the junction held 6 bases outside the gene matches. Germline CDR1 and CDR2: SEHNR and FQNEAQ (reference sequence). The CDR3 length is 14 residues. The CDR3 DNA reads TGTGCCAGCACCAGACTAGCCAGCACCGGGGAGCTGTTTTTT. This gives the protein CASTRLASTGELFF.

CDR3 nucleotides: TGTGCCAGCAGCTTAGGTATTTCCACTAGCGGGAGAACAGAGACCCAGTACTTC. This translates into CASSLGISTSGRTETQYF. The rearrangement uses TRBV7-6 and TRBJ2-5; TRBD2 matches 11 bases. Germline V lookup: CDR1 SGHVS, CDR2 FNYEAQ. Germline trimming cut 1 base from V and 4 bases from J; bases unmatched to any gene: 11. The CDR3 has 18 residues. Combining the CDR3 with reference TRBV7-6 and TRBJ2-5 gives the whole variable domain GAGVSQSPRYKVTKRGQDVALRCDPISGHVSLYWYRQALGQGPEFLTYFNYEAQQDKSGLPNDRFSAERPEGSISTLTIQRTEQRDSAMYRCASSLGISTSGRTETQYFGPGTRLLVL.

This clone occurred a few times. Other DNA sequences in this specimen translate into the identical CDR3. The chain joins TRBV18 to TRBJ2-3; D is ambiguous. CDR1 and CDR2 from the germline V gene are KGHSH and LQKENI. V was trimmed by 3 bases and J by 1 base, leaving 2 bases between them. The CDR3 length is 12 residues. In nucleotides, the CDR3 is TGTGCCAGCTCACCGGGCACAGATACGCAGTATTTT. This encodes CASSPGTDTQYF.

Comments on this clone: It differs at one base from a far larger clone, so likely a read error. The chain employs TRBV28 and TRBJ2-2; TRBD2 matches 10 bases. Germline V gives CDR1 MDHEN, CDR2 SYDVKM. The CDR3 has 16 amino acids. The CDR3 loop is CATSALAGMNTGGLFF. CDR3 bases: TGTGCCACCTCTGCACTAGCGGGGATGAACACCGGGGGGCTGTTTTTT.

The rearrangement links TRBV5-6 to TRBJ2-5; D not resolved. This CDR3 region has 14 residues. Per germline, CDR1 SGHDT and CDR2 YYEEEE. Trimming left V 1 base short and J 1 base short, with 8 bases between. CDR3 coding DNA: TGTGCCAGCAGCTTGAGGCTCCCCCAAGAGACCCAGTACTTC. It specifies CASSLRLPQETQYF.

The J gene is TRBJ1-1, the V gene TRBV5-1; perhaps TRBD1 as D (5 bases). CDR1 is SGHRS and CDR2 is YFSETQ in the germline V gene. CDR3 length: 14 amino acids. V was shortened by 2 bases and J by 0 bases, with 8 bases between the two germline ends. CDR3 loop: CASSLDSLNTEAFF. The CDR3 nucleotides are TGCGCCAGCAGCTTAGACAGTTTGAACACTGAAGCTTTCTTT.

The rearrangement uses TRBV9 and TRBJ2-5; 9 bases map to TRBD2. V lost 0 bases and J lost 1; bases outside the gene matches: 7. Germline V lookup: CDR1 SGDLS, CDR2 YYNGEE. CDR3 size: 17 residues. CDR3 region: CASSVGASGNSQETQYF. In nucleotides, the CDR3 is TGTGCCAGCAGCGTAGGAGCTAGCGGGAACAGCCAAGAGACCCAGTACTTC.

V and J are TRBV4-2 and TRBJ1-5; unclear D gene. CDR1 LGHNA and CDR2 YNFKEQ come from the germline V gene. The CDR3 consists of 14 residues. The V end lost 1 base, the J end lost 7 bases, and 11 bases lay between the germline ends. The DNA of the CDR3 is TGTGCCAGCAGCCAAGGCAGAACTCAGCAGCCCCAGCATTTT. It is translated as CASSQGRTQQPQHF.

The CDR3 DNA sequence: TGTGCCAGCAGCGGAGGACCGATTGCTAACTATGGCTACACCTTC. It specifies CASSGGPIANYGYTF. The chain carries TRBV5-4 and TRBJ1-2; D gene uncertain. Trimming removed 4 bases from V and 0 bases from J, with 13 bases in between. CDR3 length: 15 residues. CDR1 and CDR2 (germline): SGHNT, YYREEE (reference sequence).

This clone was observed once. V and J are TRBV18 and TRBJ1-4, with TRBD1 matching over 7 bases. Trimming cost V 1 base and J 8 bases; bases outside gene matches: 10. The V gene's germline CDR1 is KGHSH and CDR2 LQKENI. The CDR3 is 16 amino acids. DNA of the CDR3: TGTGCCAGCTCACCACAGGGGGCTCAGGCGGGGGAAAAACTGTTTTTT. Translating gives CASSPQGAQAGEKLFF.

The genes are TRBV2 and TRBJ2-2; 10 positions agree with TRBD2. Germline trimming cut 4 bases from V and 5 bases from J; bases unmatched to any gene: 4. The germline gives CDR1 SNHLY, CDR2 FYNNEI. The CDR3 extends over 15 amino acids. CDR3 loop: CASSVPSGSTGELFF. In nucleotides, the CDR3 is TGTGCCAGCAGTGTTCCTAGCGGGAGTACCGGGGAGCTGTTTTTT.

Details on this clone: The likely explanation is a read error, given a far larger clone one base away. V is TRBV2 and J is TRBJ2-7; the match to TRBD2 covers 7 bases. V shed 7 bases, J shed 6 bases, and the junction held 12 bases outside the gene matches. The CDR3 is made up of 14 amino acids. Germline-derived CDR1 and CDR2 are SNHLY and FYNNEI. The DNA for the CDR3 is TGTGCCAGCACCCCGGGAGGAGGTATTCGCGAGCAGTACTTC. Its protein is CASTPGGGIREQYF.

The chain joins TRBV28 to TRBJ1-5, with a tentative D call TRBD1 (5 bases). V lost 4 bases to trimming and J lost 3 bases, with 22 bases between them. The CDR3 totals 18 residues. Germline assignment: CDR1 MDHEN and CDR2 SYDVKM. The CDR3 bases are TGTGCCAGCAGTTACACCCCCGCGGAGGCAGGGACCAATCAGCCCCAGCATTTT. It specifies CASSYTPAEAGTNQPQHF.

The chain carries TRBV7-3 and TRBJ2-5, with 10 nucleotides matching TRBD2. V shed 3 bases and J 2 bases; nucleotides not matched to a gene: 9. Germline loops: CDR1 SGHTA, CDR2 FQGTGA. There are 17 residues in the CDR3. CDR3: CASSFQGLARGQETQYF. The CDR3 DNA reads TGTGCCAGCAGCTTTCAGGGACTAGCGAGAGGACAAGAGACCCAGTACTTC.

The CDR3 spells CASSLMSEAFF. CDR3 DNA: TGTGCCAGCAGCTTAATGAGCGAAGCTTTCTTT. The rearrangement links TRBV11-2 to TRBJ1-1; D is ambiguous. Trimming took 2 bases from V and 8 from J, leaving 6 bases between them. The germline CDR1 and CDR2 sequences are SGHAT and FQNNGV. The CDR3 is 11 amino acids.

This clone is a singleton in its sample. The chain carries TRBV25-1 and TRBJ2-1; possibly TRBD2 for D (5 bases). The CDR3 is made up of 16 amino acids. Between the trimmed V and J ends, which lost 3 bases and 0 bases, there was a span of 12 bases. Germline assignment: CDR1 MGHDK and CDR2 SYGVNS. The CDR3 DNA reads as TGTGCCAGCAGTGAGCTTACGGGGAGCTCCTACAATGAGCAGTTCTTC. It is translated as CASSELTGSSYNEQFF.

This clone was recorded many times. At the DNA level, this CDR3 is encoded by other sequences in the same sample as well. V gene TRBV28 combines with J gene TRBJ1-4; 10 bases fit TRBD1. CDR3 length equals 14 residues. V shed 5 bases, J shed 6 bases, and the junction held 3 bases outside the gene matches. Germline loops: CDR1 MDHEN, CDR2 SYDVKM. In nucleotides, the CDR3 is TGTGCCAGCAGTGACAGGGGGCGTGATGAAAAACTGTTTTTT. Its translation is CASSDRGRDEKLFF. Drawing the rest from reference TRBV28 and TRBJ1-4, the complete variable domain is DVKVTQSSRYLVKRTGEKVFLECVQDMDHENMFWYRQDPGLGLRLIYFSYDVKMKEKGDIPEGYSVSREKKERFSLILESASTNQTSMYLCASSDRGRDEKLFFGSGTQLSVL.

About this clone: An end of the junction does not agree with germline; a read error may underlie this. Other DNA sequences in this sample translate to the same CDR3. The chain uses TRBV7-9 and TRBJ1-2; D gene unclear. The germline gives CDR1 SEHNR, CDR2 FQNEAQ (reference sequence). The CDR3 is 14 residues long. CDR3 region: CASSLAASNYGYTF. As DNA, the CDR3 is TGCGCCAGCAGCTTGGCAGCCTCTAACTATGGCTACACCTTC.

This clone was observed many times. The chain employs TRBV6-5 and TRBJ1-3; D call uncertain. This CDR3 has 14 amino acids. V shed 5 bases and J shed 0 bases, with 8 bases lying between them. The V gene's germline CDR1 is MNHEY and CDR2 SVGAGI. The CDR3 bases are TGTGCCAGCAGTAGAAGCCCCTCTGGAAACACCATATATTTT. Its protein product is CASSRSPSGNTIYF.

This chain connects TRBV27 to TRBJ1-1; D remains unclear. This CDR3 is 13 amino acids long. Per germline, CDR1 MNHEY and CDR2 SMNVEV (reference sequence). V was trimmed by 3 bases and J by 3 bases, leaving 8 bases between them. In nucleotides, the CDR3 is TGTGCCAGCAGTTTCAGGATAGACACTGAAGCTTTCTTT. Translating it yields CASSFRIDTEAFF.